Described below is a single TCR beta chain sequence and its context. In Seattle, patients joined the study during active infection and were tracked longitudinally. This specimen belongs to a study of blood T cell repertoires in COVID-19. Study details: Acute and convalescent COVID-19 specimens originated in the United States, Italy and Spain.

Original analysis: Amplification from reference gene primers served as the basis for estimated nucleated cell counts. Sequencing was performed with immunoSEQ multiplex PCR; in TCRdb, only in-frame clones are kept and a portion is missing. V and J calls plus clone size are reproduced from that table; the DNA served to infer D and trimming. Seen here are fewer than 200,000 clones, 79% observed once, and the top ten hold approximately 7.7%. V shed 6 bases and J shed 0 bases, with 14 bases lying between them. The germline CDR1 and CDR2 sequences are MDHEN and SYDVKM. The CDR3 is 16 residues long. The rearrangement uses TRBV28 and TRBJ2-2; perhaps TRBD1 as D (6 bases). The sequencing input was peripheral blood. The source of this sequence is a woman aged 55-70 years with COVID-19, enrolled during active disease. The CDR3 is CASSKLRGSNTGELFF. CDR3 nucleotide sequence: TGTGCCAGCAGCAAACTCAGGGGCTCGAACACCGGGGAGCTGTTTTTT.